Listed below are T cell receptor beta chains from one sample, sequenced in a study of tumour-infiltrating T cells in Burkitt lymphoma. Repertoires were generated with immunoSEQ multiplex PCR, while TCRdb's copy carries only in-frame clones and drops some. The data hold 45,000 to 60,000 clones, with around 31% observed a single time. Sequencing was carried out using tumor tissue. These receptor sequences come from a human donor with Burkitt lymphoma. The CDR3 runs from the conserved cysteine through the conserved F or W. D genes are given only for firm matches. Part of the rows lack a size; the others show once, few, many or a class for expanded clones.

CDR3 DNA: TGTGCCAGTAGTACCCCGGACAACACCCCGGGGGGCTACACCTTC; CDR3 protein: CASSTPDNTPGGYTF; clone size: -; J gene: TRBJ1-2; V gene: TRBV19; D gene: -
CDR3 DNA: TGCGCCAGCAGCCAAGATTACGCCGCCGAGCAGTTCTTC; CDR3 protein: CASSQDYAAEQFF; clone size: few; J gene: TRBJ2-1; V gene: TRBV4-1; D gene: -
CDR3 DNA: TGTGCCAGCAGGGCACTGGCGGGGGCGTATTCCGGGGAGCTGTTTTTT; CDR3 protein: CASRALAGAYSGELFF; clone size: -; J gene: TRBJ2-2; V gene: TRBV6-6; D gene: -
CDR3 DNA: TGTGCCAGCAGTGAATCCCGAAAACTGTTTTTT; CDR3 protein: CASSESRKLFF; clone size: few; J gene: TRBJ1-4; V gene: TRBV25-1; D gene: -
CDR3 DNA: TGCGCCAGCAGCCAAGGGGGGGAGGTTGATGAGCAGTTCTTC; CDR3 protein: CASSQGGEVDEQFF; clone size: once; J gene: TRBJ2-1; V gene: TRBV4-1; D gene: -
CDR3 DNA: TGTGCCAGTAGTATAGATGGGACGGGATATAGCAATCAGCCCCAGCATTTT; CDR3 protein: CASSIDGTGYSNQPQHF; clone size: few; J gene: TRBJ1-5; V gene: TRBV19; D gene: -
CDR3 DNA: TGTGCCAGCTCACCAAGTCGTGAAGGGCCAAATGGCTACACCTTC; CDR3 protein: CASSPSREGPNGYTF; clone size: -; J gene: TRBJ1-2; V gene: TRBV18; D gene: -
CDR3 DNA: TGTGCCAGCAGCCCCGGCGGGACAGGGACCGAAGCTTTCTTT; CDR3 protein: CASSPGGTGTEAFF; clone size: few; J gene: TRBJ1-1; V gene: TRBV5-4; D gene: TRBD1
CDR3 DNA: TGTGCCAGCAGTTTTCACGGGGGAGGGTACGAGCAGTACTTC; CDR3 protein: CASSFHGGGYEQYF; clone size: once; J gene: TRBJ2-7; V gene: TRBV28; D gene: TRBD2
CDR3 DNA: TGTGCCAGCAGCCCGCCGGGGGGTCCGGAAGAGCAGTACTTC; CDR3 protein: CASSPPGGPEEQYF; clone size: once; J gene: TRBJ2-7; V gene: TRBV5-4; D gene: TRBD2
CDR3 DNA: TGTGCCATCAGTGAGTCTGGCGGAAACACCATATATTTT; CDR3 protein: CAISESGGNTIYF; clone size: -; J gene: TRBJ1-3; V gene: TRBV10-3; D gene: -
CDR3 DNA: TGCAGCGTTGAAGTTCCGGGGGGAGGGGAGACCCAGTACTTC; CDR3 protein: CSVEVPGGGETQYF; clone size: few; J gene: TRBJ2-5; V gene: TRBV29-1; D gene: TRBD2
CDR3 DNA: TGTGCCAGCAGCTTCAGGGGGAGAGAAGAGACCCAGTACTTC; CDR3 protein: CASSFRGREETQYF; clone size: -; J gene: TRBJ2-5; V gene: TRBV7-8; D gene: TRBD1
CDR3 DNA: TGTGCCAGCAACTCGGGACAGGGCACCTATAATTCACCCCTCCACTTT; CDR3 protein: CASNSGQGTYNSPLHF; clone size: -; J gene: TRBJ1-6; V gene: TRBV7-9; D gene: TRBD1
CDR3 DNA: TGTGCCAGCAGTTACCACGGGGACAGGGGTCGAGAGGCTTTCTTT; CDR3 protein: CASSYHGDRGREAFF; clone size: few; J gene: TRBJ1-1; V gene: TRBV6-5; D gene: TRBD1
CDR3 DNA: TGTGCCAGCAACCAGGAGACGAACACTGAAGCTTTCTTT; CDR3 protein: CASNQETNTEAFF; clone size: few; J gene: TRBJ1-1; V gene: TRBV2; D gene: -
CDR3 DNA: TGTGCCAGCAGTCCGAGGACAGGGCCTGATGAAAAACTGTTTTTT; CDR3 protein: CASSPRTGPDEKLFF; clone size: -; J gene: TRBJ1-4; V gene: TRBV27; D gene: TRBD1
CDR3 DNA: TGTGCCAGCAGCTTGCGGTCAGCTTATCAGCCCCAGCATTTT; CDR3 protein: CASSLRSAYQPQHF; clone size: -; J gene: TRBJ1-5; V gene: TRBV5-6; D gene: -
CDR3 DNA: TGTGCCAGCAGTTTAACCAGGGACCGCCATTTT; CDR3 protein: CASSLTRDRHF; clone size: once; J gene: TRBJ1-5; V gene: TRBV28; D gene: -
CDR3 DNA: TGTGCCAGCTCAATGGCGTCTGGGGCCAACGTCCTGACTTTC; CDR3 protein: CASSMASGANVLTF; clone size: -; J gene: TRBJ2-6; V gene: TRBV18; D gene: -
CDR3 DNA: TGTGCCAGCAGCCAAGATGCGGGCGGCTACACCTTC; CDR3 protein: CASSQDAGGYTF; clone size: -; J gene: TRBJ1-2; V gene: TRBV4-2; D gene: -
CDR3 DNA: TGTGCCAGCAGCTTGGATAGCGGGGGGATCACCCCTGAGCAGTTCTTC; CDR3 protein: CASSLDSGGITPEQFF; clone size: -; J gene: TRBJ2-1; V gene: TRBV5-6; D gene: TRBD2
CDR3 DNA: TGTGCCAGCAGCCCGGGACAGGGACAAGAGACCCAGTACTTC; CDR3 protein: CASSPGQGQETQYF; clone size: few; J gene: TRBJ2-5; V gene: TRBV7-9; D gene: TRBD1
CDR3 DNA: TGCGCCAGCAATCGGGACAACTGGAGAGGAACCGGGGAGCTGTTTTTT; CDR3 protein: CASNRDNWRGTGELFF; clone size: -; J gene: TRBJ2-2; V gene: TRBV5-1; D gene: -
CDR3 DNA: TGTGCCACCAGCGTCCGGGACAGGGGGAGAAGCAATCAGCCCCAGCATTTT; CDR3 protein: CATSVRDRGRSNQPQHF; clone size: -; J gene: TRBJ1-5; V gene: TRBV15; D gene: TRBD1
CDR3 DNA: TGTGCCAGCTCACCACCGTCCTCGTCCGAGCAGTACTTC; CDR3 protein: CASSPPSSSEQYF; clone size: -; J gene: TRBJ2-7; V gene: TRBV18; D gene: -
CDR3 DNA: TGTGCCAGCAGCCGGCGGGAGGGAAACTCTGGGGCCAACGTCCTGACTTTC; CDR3 protein: CASSRREGNSGANVLTF; clone size: -; J gene: TRBJ2-6; V gene: TRBV5-4; D gene: TRBD2
CDR3 DNA: TGTGCCACCTCCCCCCACCTATCCTACAATGAGCAGTTCTTC; CDR3 protein: CATSPHLSYNEQFF; clone size: -; J gene: TRBJ2-1; V gene: TRBV5-5; D gene: -
CDR3 DNA: TGTGCCAGCAGCCCCCTCGACAGGATCTATGGCTACACCTTC; CDR3 protein: CASSPLDRIYGYTF; clone size: medium-sized; J gene: TRBJ1-2; V gene: TRBV7-6; D gene: -
CDR3 DNA: TGTGCCAGCAGCCCCGGGGGGCAGGCGAGGGTCTACACCTTC; CDR3 protein: CASSPGGQARVYTF; clone size: -; J gene: TRBJ1-2; V gene: TRBV7-2; D gene: -
CDR3 DNA: TGTGCCAGCAGATCGTCGGGCACAGATACGCAGTATTTT; CDR3 protein: CASRSSGTDTQYF; clone size: -; J gene: TRBJ2-3; V gene: TRBV27; D gene: -